A single sample gave rise to the 4 T cell receptor beta chains below, sequenced in a study of shared clonotypes between healthy human individuals. Sequencing was performed with immunoSEQ multiplex PCR; in TCRdb, only in-frame clones are kept and a portion is missing. The sample carries hundreds of thousands of clones, approximately 97% recorded once. Sequenced material: naive CD4+ T cells sorted from blood. Subset of the sample: CD45RA+ positively selected. These receptors were obtained from a woman aged 25 to 39 in good health.

The chain employs TRBV19 and TRBJ1-3; no firm D call. The CDR3 runs to 14 residues. Trimming cost V 4 bases and J 1 base, with 8 bases left between them. Germline-derived CDR1 and CDR2 are LNHDA and SQIVND (reference sequence). The CDR3 DNA reads as TGTGCCAGTAGTAACTTTCTTTCTGGAAACACCATATATTTT. This translates into CASSNFLSGNTIYF.

The chain joins TRBV4-2 to TRBJ1-1; 11 bases fit TRBD1. The CDR3 is 14 amino acids. The ends lost 4 bases at V and 11 bases at J; junction bases unmatched: 9. The germline CDR1 and CDR2 sequences are LGHNA and YNFKEQ. The CDR3 DNA follows: TGTGCCAGCAGCCCGGGACAGGGGGGAGCCGGGGCTTTCTTT. Translated, it gives CASSPGQGGAGAFF.

The V gene is TRBV5-1, the J gene TRBJ2-5, with D perhaps TRBD2 (5 bases). Per germline, CDR1 SGHRS and CDR2 YFSETQ. The length of the CDR3 is 16 residues. V shed 0 bases and J shed 1 base, with 13 bases lying between them. CDR3: CASSLGPRRVQETQYF. The CDR3 nucleotides are TGCGCCAGCAGCTTGGGCCCCCGGCGGGTCCAAGAGACCCAGTACTTC.

The CDR3: CASSPSEQETQYF. Here the CDR3 DNA reads TGTGCCAGCAGCCCCTCCGAGCAAGAGACCCAGTACTTC. The chain recombines TRBV4-2 with TRBJ2-5, with D unclear. Germline V CDR1 and CDR2: LGHNA, YNFKEQ. CDR3 size: 13 residues. V lost 4 bases to trimming and J lost 2 bases, with 8 bases between them.